Sequencing of this T cell receptor (beta chain) was carried out in a study of a mutant IDH1 vaccine in newly diagnosed glioma. Overall study: Former treatment meant radiotherapy, temozolomide, or both; the majority had gotten both.

Regarding the study as a whole: Top peripheral T cell clonotype shifts appeared unrelated to pseudoprogression.

Stated time point: baseline, week 1 (first vaccination visit). Specified treatment: pre-vaccination baseline after standard-of-care therapy. Germline lookup yields CDR1 MNHNS and CDR2 SASEGT. The CDR3 loop spans 14 amino acids. V dropped 4 bases and J dropped 5 bases, with 14 bases sitting between them. Measured with immunoSEQ multiplex PCR; TCRdb has only the in-frame clones, and not every one. The sample includes tens of thousands of clones, about 83% seen only once; the top ten take 7.4%. Details on this clone: Its antigen is as yet unknown.

Specimen: PBMCs, collected from a glioma patient treated with radiotherapy, temozolomide or both. The chain joins TRBV6-1 to TRBJ1-1; the D gene is possibly TRBD1 (5 bases). This receptor was identified in a woman in her forties or fifties with glioma. CDR3 loop: CASSVQGLGTEAFF. The CDR3 coding sequence is TGTGCCAGCAGTGTTCAGGGTTTGGGGACTGAAGCTTTCTTT.